Below, 4 T cell receptor beta chains from the same sample are listed, as sequenced in a study of PD-1 blockade in classical Hodgkin lymphoma. Using immunoSEQ multiplex PCR, the repertoire was profiled, and TCRdb retains in-frame clones only, with some absent. The sample has 55,000 to 60,000 clones; roughly 90% are singletons. Brentuximab vedotin exposure varied, and every patient relapsed after autologous stem cell transplantation. The material was peripheral blood mononuclear cells (PBMCs), obtained before the second cycle of nivolumab. All receptors derive from a human donor with classical Hodgkin lymphoma.

This chain links TRBV6-5 with TRBJ2-2; D assignment may be TRBD1 or TRBD2 (5 bases each). Germline lookup yields CDR1 MNHEY and CDR2 SVGAGI. The CDR3 is made up of 15 amino acids. Trimming shortened V by 6 bases and J by 5 bases, and 16 bases separated the two germline ends. The CDR3 region has the DNA TGTGCCAGCAGCCGCCGGGACCTCGTAACCGGGGAGCTGTTTTTT. Protein sequence: CASSRRDLVTGELFF.

The V call is TRBV28, the J call TRBJ1-2; a possible D gene is TRBD1 (5 bases). From germline, CDR1 is MDHEN and CDR2 SYDVKM. V dropped 5 bases and J dropped 1 base, with 29 bases sitting between them. The CDR3 is 20 amino acids. CDR3 region: CASSLTLAGAGGINNYGYTF. DNA for the CDR3: TGTGCCAGCAGTCTTACCCTAGCCGGGGCGGGAGGGATTAATAACTATGGCTACACCTTC.

The CDR3 DNA reads TGTGCCTGGAGTCCCGGACAGGGCAATCAGCCCCAGCATTTT. Translating it yields CAWSPGQGNQPQHF. The chain couples TRBV30 to TRBJ1-5; 7 nucleotides line up with TRBD1. CDR3 length: 14 residues. CDR1 GTSNPN and CDR2 SVGIG come from the germline V gene (reference sequence). The ends lost 2 bases at V and 2 bases at J; junction bases unmatched: 3.

This chain uses TRBV7-2 with TRBJ1-5; D unresolved. CDR3 size: 12 residues. Trimming shortened V by 6 bases and J by 1 base, and 4 bases separated the two germline ends. The germline gives CDR1 SGHTA, CDR2 FQGNSA. CDR3 residues: CASSRSNQPQHF. CDR3 DNA: TGTGCCAGCAGTCGCAGCAATCAGCCCCAGCATTTT.